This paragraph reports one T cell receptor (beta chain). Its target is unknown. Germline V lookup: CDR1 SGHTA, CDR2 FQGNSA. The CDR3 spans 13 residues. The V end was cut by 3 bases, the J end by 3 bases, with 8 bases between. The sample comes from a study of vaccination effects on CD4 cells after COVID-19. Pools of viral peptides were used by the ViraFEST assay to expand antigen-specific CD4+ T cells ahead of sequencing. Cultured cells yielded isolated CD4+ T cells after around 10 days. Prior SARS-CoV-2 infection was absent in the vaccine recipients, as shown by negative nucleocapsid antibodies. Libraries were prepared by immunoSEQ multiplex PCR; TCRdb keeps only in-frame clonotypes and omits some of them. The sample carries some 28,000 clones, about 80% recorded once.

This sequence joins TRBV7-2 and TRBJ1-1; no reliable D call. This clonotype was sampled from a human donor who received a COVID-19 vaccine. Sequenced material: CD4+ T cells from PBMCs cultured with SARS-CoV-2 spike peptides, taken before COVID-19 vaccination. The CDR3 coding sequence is TGTGCCAGCAGCTTTATTGGTGACACTGAAGCTTTCTTT. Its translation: CASSFIGDTEAFF.